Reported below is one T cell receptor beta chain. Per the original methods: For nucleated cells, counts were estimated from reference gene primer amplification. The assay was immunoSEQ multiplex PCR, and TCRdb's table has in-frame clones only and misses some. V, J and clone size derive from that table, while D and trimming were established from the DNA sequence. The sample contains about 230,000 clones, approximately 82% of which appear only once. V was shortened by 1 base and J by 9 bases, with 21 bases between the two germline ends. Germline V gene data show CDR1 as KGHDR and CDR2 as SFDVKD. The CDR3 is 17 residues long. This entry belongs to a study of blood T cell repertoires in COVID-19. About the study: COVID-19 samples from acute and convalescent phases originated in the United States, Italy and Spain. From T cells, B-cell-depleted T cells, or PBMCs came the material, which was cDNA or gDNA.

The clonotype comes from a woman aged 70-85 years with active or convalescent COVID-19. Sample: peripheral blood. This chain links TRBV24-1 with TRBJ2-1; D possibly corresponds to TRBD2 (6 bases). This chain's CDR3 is CATSDFPSPGGLGEQFF. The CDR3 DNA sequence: TGTGCCACCAGTGATTTCCCCTCCCCCGGAGGGTTGGGTGAGCAGTTCTTC.